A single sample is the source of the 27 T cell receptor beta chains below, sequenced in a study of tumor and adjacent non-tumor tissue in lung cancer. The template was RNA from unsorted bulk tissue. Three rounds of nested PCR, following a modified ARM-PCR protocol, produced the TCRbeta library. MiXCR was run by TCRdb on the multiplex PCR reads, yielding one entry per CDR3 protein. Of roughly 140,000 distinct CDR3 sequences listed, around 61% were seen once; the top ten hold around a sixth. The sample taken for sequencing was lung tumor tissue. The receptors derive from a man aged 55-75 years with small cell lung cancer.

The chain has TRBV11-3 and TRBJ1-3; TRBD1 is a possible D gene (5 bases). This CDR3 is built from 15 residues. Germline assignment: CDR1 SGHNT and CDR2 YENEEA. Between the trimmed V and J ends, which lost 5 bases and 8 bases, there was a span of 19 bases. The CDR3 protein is CASSVLSGPGDTIYF. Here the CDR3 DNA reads TGTGCCAGCAGCGTCCTATCAGGGCCGGGAGACACCATATATTTT.

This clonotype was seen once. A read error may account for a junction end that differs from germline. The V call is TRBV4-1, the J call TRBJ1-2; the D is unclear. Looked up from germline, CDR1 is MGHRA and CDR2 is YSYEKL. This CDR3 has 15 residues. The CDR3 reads CASSQTIRMRTGYSF. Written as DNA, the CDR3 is TGCGCCAGCAGCCAGACGATTCGTATGCGAACTGGCTACTCCTTC.

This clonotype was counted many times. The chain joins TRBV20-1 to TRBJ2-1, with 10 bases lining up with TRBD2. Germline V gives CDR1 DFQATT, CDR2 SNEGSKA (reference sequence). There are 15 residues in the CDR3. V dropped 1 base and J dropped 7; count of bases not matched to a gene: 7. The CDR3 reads CSARATSGIVNEQFF. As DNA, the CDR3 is TGCAGTGCTAGAGCAACTAGCGGGATCGTTAATGAGCAGTTCTTC.

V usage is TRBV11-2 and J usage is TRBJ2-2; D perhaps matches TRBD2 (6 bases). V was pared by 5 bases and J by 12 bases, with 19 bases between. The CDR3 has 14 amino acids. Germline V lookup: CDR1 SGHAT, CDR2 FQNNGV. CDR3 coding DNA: TGTGCCAGCAGCGTTCCCGCGGGAACCGGTAAGCTGTTTTTT. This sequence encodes CASSVPAGTGKLFF.

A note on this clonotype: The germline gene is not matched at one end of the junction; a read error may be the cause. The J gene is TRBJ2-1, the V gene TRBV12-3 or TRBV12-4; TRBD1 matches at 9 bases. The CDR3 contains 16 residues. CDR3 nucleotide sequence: TGTGCCAGAAGTTCAGAGGACAGGGGAGAGGTCTATGAGCAGTTATTC. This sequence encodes CARSSEDRGEVYEQLF.

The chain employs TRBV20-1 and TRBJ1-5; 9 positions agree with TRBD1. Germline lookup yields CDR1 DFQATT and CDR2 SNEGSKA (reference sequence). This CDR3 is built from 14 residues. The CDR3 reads CNAARTGDNQPQHF. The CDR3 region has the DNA TGCAATGCGGCCAGGACAGGGGATAATCAGCCCCAGCATTTT.

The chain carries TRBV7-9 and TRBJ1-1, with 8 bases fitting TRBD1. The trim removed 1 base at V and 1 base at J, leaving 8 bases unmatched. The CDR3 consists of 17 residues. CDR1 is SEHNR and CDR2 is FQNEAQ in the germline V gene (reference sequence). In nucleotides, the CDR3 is TGTGCCAGCAGCTTAGGCCTCAGGGGGCCAGGGAACACTGAAGCTTTCTTT. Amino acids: CASSLGLRGPGNTEAFF.

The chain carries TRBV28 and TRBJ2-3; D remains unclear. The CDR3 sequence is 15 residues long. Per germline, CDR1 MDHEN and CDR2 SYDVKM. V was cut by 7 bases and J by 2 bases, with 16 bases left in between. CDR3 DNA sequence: TGTGCCAGCATTCAATCTGACTGGGACACAGATACGCAGTATTTT. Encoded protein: CASIQSDWDTDTQYF. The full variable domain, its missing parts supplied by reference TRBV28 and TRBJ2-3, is DVKVTQSSRYLVKRTGEKVFLECVQDMDHENMFWYRQDPGLGLRLIYFSYDVKMKEKGDIPEGYSVSREKKERFSLILESASTNQTSMYLCASIQSDWDTDTQYFGPGTRLTVL.

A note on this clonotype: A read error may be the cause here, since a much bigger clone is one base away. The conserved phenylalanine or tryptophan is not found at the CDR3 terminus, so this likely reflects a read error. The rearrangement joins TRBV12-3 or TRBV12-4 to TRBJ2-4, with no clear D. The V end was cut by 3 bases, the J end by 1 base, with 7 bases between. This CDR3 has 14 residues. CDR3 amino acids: CASSFGQAKNIQYL. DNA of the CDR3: TGTGCCAGCAGTTTCGGCCAGGCCAAAAACATTCAGTACCTC.

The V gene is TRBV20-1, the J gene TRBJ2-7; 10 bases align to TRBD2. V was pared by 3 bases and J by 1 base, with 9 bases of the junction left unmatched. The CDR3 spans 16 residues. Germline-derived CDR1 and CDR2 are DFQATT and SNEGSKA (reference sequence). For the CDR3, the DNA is TGCAGTGCTAGGGATTCTCTAGCGGGGGATTCCTACGAGCAGTACTTC. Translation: CSARDSLAGDSYEQYF.

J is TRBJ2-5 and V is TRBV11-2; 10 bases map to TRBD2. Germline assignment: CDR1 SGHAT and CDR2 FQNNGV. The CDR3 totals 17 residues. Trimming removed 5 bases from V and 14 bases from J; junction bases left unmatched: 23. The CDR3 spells CASSPPGQLAGGETDYF. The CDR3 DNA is TGTGCCAGCAGCCCGCCGGGACAGTTAGCGGGAGGCGAGACCGACTACTTC. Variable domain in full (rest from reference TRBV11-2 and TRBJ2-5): EAGVAQSPRYKIIEKRQSVAFWCNPISGHATLYWYQQILGQGPKLLIQFQNNGVVDDSQLPKDRFSAERLKGVDSTLKIQPAKLEDSAVYLCASSPPGQLAGGETDYFGPGTRLLVL.

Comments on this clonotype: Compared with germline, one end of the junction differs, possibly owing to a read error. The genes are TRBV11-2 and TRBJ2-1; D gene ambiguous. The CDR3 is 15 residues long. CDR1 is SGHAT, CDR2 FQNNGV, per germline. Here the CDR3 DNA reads TGTGCCAGCACCTTAGTTGGCGAGACCGACAATGAGCAGTTCTTC. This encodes CASTLVGETDNEQFF. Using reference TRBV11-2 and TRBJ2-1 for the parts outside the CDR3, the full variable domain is EAGVAQSPRYKIIEKRQSVAFWCNPISGHATLYWYQQILGQGPKLLIQFQNNGVVDDSQLPKDRFSAERLKGVDSTLKIQPAKLEDSAVYLCASTLVGETDNEQFFGPGTRLTVL.

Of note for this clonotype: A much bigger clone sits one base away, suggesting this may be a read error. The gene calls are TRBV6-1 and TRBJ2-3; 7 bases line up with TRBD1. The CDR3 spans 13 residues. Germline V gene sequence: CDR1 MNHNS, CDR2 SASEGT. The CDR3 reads CDSSDTRTGSQYF. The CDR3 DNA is TGTGACAGCAGTGATACGAGGACAGGCTCGCAGTATTTT.

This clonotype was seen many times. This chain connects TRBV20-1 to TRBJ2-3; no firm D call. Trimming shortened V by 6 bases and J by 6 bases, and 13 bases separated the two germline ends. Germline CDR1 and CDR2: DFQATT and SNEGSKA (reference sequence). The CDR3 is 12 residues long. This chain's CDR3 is CSAKRGPDTQYF. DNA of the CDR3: TGCAGTGCCAAGAGAGGTCCGGATACGCAGTATTTT.

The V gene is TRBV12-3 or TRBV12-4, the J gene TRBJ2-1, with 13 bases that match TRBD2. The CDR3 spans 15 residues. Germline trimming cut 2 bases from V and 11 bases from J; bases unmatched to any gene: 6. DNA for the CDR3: TGTGCCAGCAGTTTACGGACTAGCGGGAGTTATAAGCAGTTCTTC. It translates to CASSLRTSGSYKQFF.

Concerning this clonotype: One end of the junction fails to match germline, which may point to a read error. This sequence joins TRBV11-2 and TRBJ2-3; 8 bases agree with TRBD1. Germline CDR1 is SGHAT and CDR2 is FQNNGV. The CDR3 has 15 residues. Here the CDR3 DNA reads TGTGTCAGCAGCCTGTGGACAGGGAACACAGACACGCAGTATTTT. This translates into CVSSLWTGNTDTQYF.

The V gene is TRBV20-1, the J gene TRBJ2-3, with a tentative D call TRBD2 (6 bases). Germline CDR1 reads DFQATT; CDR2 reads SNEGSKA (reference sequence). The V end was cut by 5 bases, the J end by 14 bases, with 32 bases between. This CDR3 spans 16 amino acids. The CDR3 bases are TGCAGTGCTTTACCGGGACTCGTGGCGGTTGGAGATATGCGGTATTTT. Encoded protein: CSALPGLVAVGDMRYF.

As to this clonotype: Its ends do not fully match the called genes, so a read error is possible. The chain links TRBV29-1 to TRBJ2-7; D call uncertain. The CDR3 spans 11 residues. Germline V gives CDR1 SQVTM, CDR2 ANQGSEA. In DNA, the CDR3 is TGCGGCGTATACAGAAACTATGAGCAGTACTTC. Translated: CGVYRNYEQYF.

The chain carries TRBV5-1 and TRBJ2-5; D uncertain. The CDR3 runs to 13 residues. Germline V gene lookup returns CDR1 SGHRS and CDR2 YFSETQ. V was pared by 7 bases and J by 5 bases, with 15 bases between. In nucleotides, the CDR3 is TGCGCCAGCTGCTACTCCGGGCAGGAGACCCAGTACTTC. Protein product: CASCYSGQETQYF.

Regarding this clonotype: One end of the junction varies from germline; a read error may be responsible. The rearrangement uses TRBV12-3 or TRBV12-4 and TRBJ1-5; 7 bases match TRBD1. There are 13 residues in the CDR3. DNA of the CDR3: TGTGCCAGCAGCAAGACAGGGAAACAGCCCCAACATTTT. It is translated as CASSKTGKQPQHF.

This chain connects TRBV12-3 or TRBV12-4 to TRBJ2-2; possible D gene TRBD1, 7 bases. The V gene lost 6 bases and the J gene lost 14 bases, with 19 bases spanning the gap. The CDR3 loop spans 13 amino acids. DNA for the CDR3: TGTGCCAGCAGCTCAGGGGGGCCCGGGAAACTGTTTTTT. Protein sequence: CASSSGGPGKLFF.

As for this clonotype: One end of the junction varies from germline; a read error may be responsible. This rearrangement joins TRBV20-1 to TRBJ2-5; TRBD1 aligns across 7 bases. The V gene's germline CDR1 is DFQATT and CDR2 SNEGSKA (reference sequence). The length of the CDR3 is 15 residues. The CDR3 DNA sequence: TGCAGTGCTAGAGATGTAGGGGGCTTTGGAGAGACCCGGTACTTC. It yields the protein CSARDVGGFGETRYF.

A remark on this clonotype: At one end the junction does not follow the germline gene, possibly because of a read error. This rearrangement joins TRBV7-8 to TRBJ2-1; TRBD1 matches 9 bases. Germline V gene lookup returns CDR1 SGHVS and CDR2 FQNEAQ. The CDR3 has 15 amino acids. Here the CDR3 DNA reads TGTGCCTGCAGCCCACGGACAGGGGTGGACAATGAGCAGTTCTTC. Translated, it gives CACSPRTGVDNEQFF.

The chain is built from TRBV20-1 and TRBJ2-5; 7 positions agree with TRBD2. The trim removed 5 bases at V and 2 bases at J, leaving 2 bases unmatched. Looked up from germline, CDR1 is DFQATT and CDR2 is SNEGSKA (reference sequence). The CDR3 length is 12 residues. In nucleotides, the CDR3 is TGCAGTGCTTTACTAGCGCAAGAGACCCAGTACTTC. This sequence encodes CSALLAQETQYF.

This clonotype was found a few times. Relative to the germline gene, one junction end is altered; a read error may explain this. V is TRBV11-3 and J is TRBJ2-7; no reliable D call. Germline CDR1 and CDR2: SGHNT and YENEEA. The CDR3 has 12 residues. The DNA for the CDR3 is TGTACCAGCAGCCCTTCGAGCTACGAACAGTACTTC. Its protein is CTSSPSSYEQYF. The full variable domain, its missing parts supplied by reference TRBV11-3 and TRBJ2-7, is EAGVVQSPRYKIIEKKQPVAFWCNPISGHNTLYWYLQNLGQGPELLIRYENEEAVDDSQLPKDRFSAERLKGVDSTLKIQPAELGDSAVYLCTSSPSSYEQYFGPGTRLTVT.

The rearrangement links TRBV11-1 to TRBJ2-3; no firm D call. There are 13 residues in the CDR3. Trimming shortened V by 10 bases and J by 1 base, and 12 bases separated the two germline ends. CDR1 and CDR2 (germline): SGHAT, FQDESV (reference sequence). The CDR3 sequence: CATKRARTDTQYF. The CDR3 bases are TGTGCCACCAAGAGAGCCCGCACAGATACGCAGTATTTT.

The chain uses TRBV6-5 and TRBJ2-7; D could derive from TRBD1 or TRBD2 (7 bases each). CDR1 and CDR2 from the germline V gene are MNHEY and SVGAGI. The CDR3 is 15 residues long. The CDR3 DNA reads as TGTGACAGCAGGGGGGGGCTAGCGCAAGGCTACGAGCAGTATGTC. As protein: CDSRGGLAQGYEQYV.